This T cell receptor (beta chain) is drawn from a study of cytomegalovirus exposure and HLA in healthy donors (dated by TCRdb to about 2017). Study-wide context: An earlier analysis of some 500 of the donors reported 250 to 350 Gb of sequence data and some 120 million unique TCR beta sequences from 190 million or so T cells. Approximately 310 gigabases of sequencing data and 70 million to 95 million unique TCR sequences made up an early release that covered several hundred HLA-typed donors. The genetic ancestry cluster associated with self-reported Caucasian donors included about 81% of the roughly 410 genotyped donors. The study aimed to test whether cataloging public T cell receptors could reveal signatures of past pathogen exposure. Using immunosequencing, the study profiled T cell repertoires from around 680 subjects and related those repertoires to cytomegalovirus serostatus. Along with the approximately 700-subject first cohort, a separate validation cohort of around 120 different subjects was used. To predict cytomegalovirus infection status, the study brought together high-throughput TCR immunosequencing, statistical association of individual TCRs with disease status, and machine learning. A later analysis re-examined previously published TCR beta repertoires from roughly 650 donors and added high-resolution HLA genotyping to investigate patterns of TCR occurrence. In the later analysis, no new phenotypic data were used to find candidate immune exposures; instead, reliance was placed on TCR beta sequences and their occurrence across donors. An earlier analysis of approximately 500 of the donors applied high-throughput TCR beta sequencing to assess whether each TCR beta V gene segment acted as functional or pseudogenic. Alongside the repertoire data, information on donor age, sex, ethnicity and CMV serostatus was compiled. In a later genetic analysis, genome-wide SNP genotypes for about three fifths of the 666 donors were used, and that subset was treated as a discovery cohort. All discovery cohort repertoires had been generated using a single sequencing platform. Both class I and class II loci were covered by HLA typing, at four-digit resolution. Typing coverage differed by locus: A, B, C, DRB1 and DQB1 were typed in about 620-630 donors, DQA1 in approximately 520, DPA1 in 600 to 610, and DPB1 in 400 to 480. Several DR-DQ haplotypes were treated as single units for association and clustering because of strong linkage in the cohort. Among a few hundred genotyped donors of the cohort, an average of about 240,000 unique TCR beta nucleotide sequences were sequenced per donor, about a sixth of them non-productive. Overall results and qualifications from the work: Compared with equally common non-associated chains, HLA-associated TCR beta chains in a later analysis were more clonally expanded and had lower generation probabilities. According to a later analysis, most CMV-associated TCR beta chains appeared to be HLA-restricted, and the HLA associations seemed to be driven largely by CMV exposure. A further reported finding was that TCR beta sequences accurately predicted the HLA-A and HLA-B alleles for most subjects in the first cohort. Because some donors lacked HLA typing at each locus, the association tests relied only on the typed subset. The earlier analysis of some 560 of the donors excluded over 15 rarely observed V segments, including chromosome 9 orphons, because counts were too low. In a later analysis, more than 15,000 TCR beta sequences were associated with specific HLA alleles at a false discovery rate of 0.05. The classifier was reported to diagnose cytomegalovirus status with high specificity and sensitivity in both the original and validation cohorts. A group of highly shared sequence variants was considered likely to be a technical artifact of the sequencing pipeline. In vitro tests confirmed that a few of the cytomegalovirus-associated TCR beta chains recognize cytomegalovirus antigens. Most TCR sequences were observed very rarely across donors, whereas some public TCRs were present in many individuals. V-gene and J-gene trimming of TCR beta chains was associated with a missense DCLRE1C variant in a later genetic analysis, and the association was replicated in an independent cohort. A later analysis found that TCR association rates varied across HLA loci, with DRB1 alleles showing the most associated TCRs and HLA-C alleles the fewest. Sequencing depth was assumed to be roughly uniform across donors in the presence/absence analyses, though that assumption may not hold. The study gave a list of over 150 TCR beta chains associated with cytomegalovirus. Immune exposure information for the cohort was limited to CMV serostatus. Some IMGT-functional V segments, including TRBV6-2 and TRBV6-3, could not be distinguished by the 87-base-pair reads and were therefore excluded. In an earlier analysis of 587 of the donors, most TCR beta V segments appeared in productive rearrangements about 87% or about 30% of the time, broadly matching IMGT annotations. The authors suggested that the approach could potentially be generalized to other disease states and immunological phenotypes. Correlated functional status among segregating V segments might be attributable to linkage disequilibrium, but an unknown experimental factor could not be ruled out. Assigning TCR associations to individual alleles was difficult when HLA alleles, especially DR and DQ, strongly co-occurred. A later analysis reported that several top co-occurrence clusters appeared linked to parvovirus B19, influenza, CMV and Epstein-Barr virus. A later genetic analysis reported fewer N-insertions in productive TCRs among donors in an Asian-associated ancestry cluster than the roughly 620-donor mean. This cohort had only TCR beta chains sequenced, and the lack of alpha or paired-chain data limited which features could be detected.

For this clone: This receptor's antigen is unknown. No much larger clone exists at a distance of one base, and base qualities are not known.

The cohort was made up of hundreds of healthy bone marrow donors. At the time of sampling, all cohort members were nominally healthy, though unrecorded immune exposures were likely present. The donor tested CMV seronegative and was one of the 352 seronegative cohort members. A peripheral blood sample was collected from each donor, and TCR beta sequencing was performed on peripheral blood mononuclear cells. The Qiagen DNeasy Blood Extraction Kit was used to extract genomic DNA from the blood cell samples. The library relied on the immunoSEQ multiplex PCR assay. For the multiplex PCR, a mixture combining 60 forward primers for TCR Vbeta segments and 13 reverse primers for TCR Jbeta segments was used. The CDR3 region of rearranged TCR beta genes was amplified from genomic DNA with a multiplex PCR assay. On the Illumina HiSeq System, the amplified TCR beta libraries were sequenced as 87-base-pair reads. From the authors' description of their analysis: A later analysis tallied 75 million to 95 million unique TCR beta chains across the approximately 670 repertoires, and about 12 million of those chains were shared by two or more donors. To remove PCR and sequencing errors, raw reads were error-corrected and collapsed into unique sequences using a nearest-neighbor algorithm that merged closely related sequences. CDR3 sequences were aligned to IMGT reference sequences to assign V, D and J gene segments. For a sequence to be retained, a match of at least six nucleotides to both a V gene segment and a J gene segment was required. Rearrangements were called productive when the CDR3 lacked stop codons and stayed in frame with V and J; all others were non-productive. CDR3 was defined by IMGT convention, running from the second conserved V-encoded cysteine to the conserved J-encoded phenylalanine. The earlier analysis of fewer than 700 of the donors excluded sequences that lacked an unambiguous match to a single V gene segment. In an earlier analysis of a few hundred of the donors, a V segment was called functional when productive rearrangements were above 56.7%, and segregating when the standard deviation between donors exceeded 5%. A statistical classification framework was developed to diagnose cytomegalovirus status using the catalog of TCR beta chain sequences. In a later analysis, TCR nucleotide sequences were compared against IMGT/GENE-DB human TR gene sequences so that V and J genes could be assigned. In a later analysis, CDR3 sequences and most-parsimonious VDJ recombination scenarios were assigned using the TCRdist pipeline. A later analysis defined each TCR beta chain by its CDR3 amino acid sequence plus V-gene family, and excluded reads lacking a unique V-gene family. As a way to deal with suspected cross-contamination and a sequencing artifact, a later analysis dropped approximately 590 nucleotide sequences that were highly shared and had low generation probability. A later analysis calculated a clonal expansion index for each public chain from normalized within-repertoire ranks of inferred template counts. In a later analysis, generation probabilities were computed using a VDJ recombination model fitted to out-of-frame rearrangements, and the results were checked against IGoR. Hypergeometric tests were used in a later analysis to score TCR-TCR, TCR-HLA and TCR-CMV co-occurrence, with a repertoire-size bias correction applied to the TCR pairs. To estimate false discovery rates, a later analysis permuted the HLA or CMV assignments 20 times. In a later analysis, co-occurring TCRs were grouped using DBSCAN, and TCRdist sequence similarity was added for clustering within HLA-allele-positive subsets. Co-occurrence clustering excluded repertoires with fewer than 30,000 or more than 120,000 public chains, plus five with anomalous nucleotide sharing. The clones in this table, taken by TCRdb from immuneACCESS, are in-frame only. Not every clone is retained; where verified, under half of the shortfall comes from an unresolved V gene, and the cause of the rest is unknown. V and J calls and clone size follow that table, whereas D and trimming were derived from the DNA. The sample table shows nearly 110,000 clones, and roughly 75% are seen once. Clones ranked in the top ten supply 2% to 3% of the sample.

The junction shows trimming of 3 bases on V and 0 bases on J, plus 10 bases between the germline ends. The CDR3 starts with the cysteine, ends with the phenylalanine, and has 15 residues. The only DNA kept is the CDR3, 45 bases in frame from the first base. As encoded in the germline V gene (reference sequence), CDR1 is LNHDA while CDR2 is SQIVND. Sequencing was done on a sample of PBMCs. Here the chain combines TRBV19 and TRBJ2-3; perhaps TRBD1 is the D gene, with 6 bases matching. The sequence came from a man aged 35-49 years in good health and CMV-seronegative. The sequenced DNA: TGTGCCAGTAGTATCGGTGGACAGAGCACAGATACGCAGTATTTT. Its protein reads: CASSIGGQSTDTQYF.